A selection of T cell receptor beta chains follows, all from one sample in a study of a mutant IDH1 vaccine in newly diagnosed glioma. The antigens of these receptors remain unknown. The protocol was immunoSEQ multiplex PCR, while the TCRdb copy is restricted to in-frame clones and leaves out a portion. The sample carries about 69,000 clones, 85% to 90% recorded once. The specimen comprised PBMCs, sampled from a glioma patient whose treatment included an IDH1 peptide vaccine. The source is a man younger than 40 with glioma. The CDR3 runs from the conserved cysteine through the conserved F or W. The D gene is left open where the match is weak. Not every row has a clone size; where given, it reads once, few, many or a size class.

j_call	v_call	d_call	clone_size	cdr3_nt	cdr3_aa
TRBJ1-2	TRBV10-3	NA	NA	TGTGCCATCAGCCCGGATCTAATCTATGGCTACACCTTC	CAISPDLIYGYTF
TRBJ1-1	TRBV6-1	NA	NA	TGCGCCGGCAGCGACAGGATTGAAGCTTTCTTT	CAGSDRIEAFF
TRBJ2-5	TRBV5-1	NA	NA	TGCGCCAGCAGCTTTAACACACAAGAGACCCAGTACTTC	CASSFNTQETQYF
TRBJ1-1	TRBV7-8	TRBD1	NA	TGTGCCAGCAGCTTAAAAGTATTTCGAAACAGGGGCCGGACAAACACTGAAGCTTTCTTT	CASSLKVFRNRGRTNTEAFF
TRBJ1-1	TRBV4-3	NA	NA	TGCGCCAGCAGCCAAGATAGCAGGCCGAACACTGAAGCTTTCTTT	CASSQDSRPNTEAFF
TRBJ1-1	TRBV15	NA	NA	TGTGCCACCAGCAGAGACAGGGTAACTGAAGCTTTCTTT	CATSRDRVTEAFF
TRBJ2-1	TRBV5-1	TRBD1	NA	TGCGCCAGCAGCTGGACTGGGACAGACTTATACTCCAATGAGCAGTTCTTC	CASSWTGTDLYSNEQFF
TRBJ2-2	TRBV5-1	TRBD2	NA	TGCGCCAGCAGCTCAGCGGGAGGCCCCCGGGAGCTGTTTTTT	CASSSAGGPRELFF
TRBJ2-5	TRBV5-1	NA	NA	TGCGCCAGCAGCTTGGGGGCCAGCCAAGAGACCCAGTACTTC	CASSLGASQETQYF
TRBJ2-2	TRBV10-1	TRBD1	few	TGCGCCTCCGGGACAGGAAACACCGGGGAGCTGTTTTTT	CASGTGNTGELFF
TRBJ2-1	TRBV19	TRBD2	NA	TGTGCCAGTAGTATAGGTAGTCGAGCGGGAGCATCGTCCTACAATGAGCAGTTCTTC	CASSIGSRAGASSYNEQFF
TRBJ2-7	TRBV6-1	NA	NA	TGTGCCAGCAGAACGGAGGACTCGAGCTCCTACGAGCAGTACTTC	CASRTEDSSSYEQYF
TRBJ2-5	TRBV7-9	TRBD1	NA	TGTGCCAGCAGCCAACCGACCGGGACAGGAAAAGAGACCCAGTACTTC	CASSQPTGTGKETQYF
TRBJ2-5	TRBV5-6	NA	NA	TGTGCCAGCAGCCTCGCCGGGGCTTACTGGCTGGTAGAGACCCAGTACTTC	CASSLAGAYWLVETQYF
TRBJ2-2	TRBV7-2	NA	NA	TGTGCCAGCAGCTTATCTCTATACAGGGACAACACCGGGGAGCTGTTTTTT	CASSLSLYRDNTGELFF
TRBJ2-3	TRBV6-1	TRBD2	once	TGTGCCAGCAGTGAAGCTGTCACGGGGGGGACGGGTACGCAGTATTTT	CASSEAVTGGTGTQYF
TRBJ1-5	TRBV2	NA	once	TGTGCCAGCAATCGCGGGCAGGATCTACGCCAGCCCCAGCATTTT	CASNRGQDLRQPQHF
TRBJ1-1	TRBV7-2	TRBD1	NA	TGTGCCAGCAGCCGACCGTTGGAGGGGGCGGTATATGGTTCTGAAGCTTTCTTT	CASSRPLEGAVYGSEAFF
TRBJ1-2	TRBV19	TRBD1	NA	TGTGCCAGTAGCTCGGGACAGCACTATGGCTACACCTTC	CASSSGQHYGYTF